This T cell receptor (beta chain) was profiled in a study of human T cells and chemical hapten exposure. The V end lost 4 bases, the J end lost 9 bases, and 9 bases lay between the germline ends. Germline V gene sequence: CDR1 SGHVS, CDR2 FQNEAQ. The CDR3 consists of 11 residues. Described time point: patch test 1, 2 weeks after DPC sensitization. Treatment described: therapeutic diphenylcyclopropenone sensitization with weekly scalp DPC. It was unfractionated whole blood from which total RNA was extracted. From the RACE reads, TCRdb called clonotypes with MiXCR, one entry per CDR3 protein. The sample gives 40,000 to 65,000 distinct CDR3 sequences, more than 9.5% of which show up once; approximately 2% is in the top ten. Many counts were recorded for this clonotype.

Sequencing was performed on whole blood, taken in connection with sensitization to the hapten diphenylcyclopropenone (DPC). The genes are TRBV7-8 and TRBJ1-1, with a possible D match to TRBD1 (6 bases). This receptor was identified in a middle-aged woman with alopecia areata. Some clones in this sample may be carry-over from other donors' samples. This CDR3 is CASSSQGQAFF. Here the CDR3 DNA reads TGTGCCAGCAGCTCGCAGGGGCAAGCTTTCTTT.